This is a list of T cell receptor beta chains from one sample in a study of identical twins. Each CDR3 protein gets one entry after TCRdb re-called the 5' RACE reads with MiXCR. The sample yields 310,000 or so distinct CDR3 sequences, under 9% seen once. The sample also formed part of further work on yellow fever vaccine responses in identical twins.

The sequenced sample was memory (CD45RO+) T cells sorted from blood. Every receptor here comes from a young woman in good health. CDR3s include the opening cysteine and the closing phenylalanine or tryptophan. D genes are given only for firm matches. Where a row states a size, it is once, few, many or the class of an expanded clone; other rows omit it.

.,.,15,TRBV5-8,TRBJ1-6,TGTGCCAGCAGCTTCTCGGGACGGAATAATTCACCCCTCCACTTT,CASSFSGRNNSPLHF
.,.,14,TRBV19,TRBJ1-1,TGTGCCAGTAGTAGAGGACAGTGGTACACTGAAGCTTTCTTT,CASSRGQWYTEAFF
TRBD1,many,12,TRBV6-6,TRBJ2-7,TGTGCCAGTGGGGACAGCTCCTACGAGCAGTACTTC,CASGDSSYEQYF
TRBD1,many,16,TRBV4-2,TRBJ1-4,TGTGCCAGCAGCCAAGACCAAGACAGGGGTGGCGAAAAACTGTTTTTT,CASSQDQDRGGEKLFF
.,.,17,TRBV7-2,TRBJ2-3,TGTGCCAGCAGCTTAGGGAGGGGGGCCGCGGCCACAGATACGCAGTATTTT,CASSLGRGAAATDTQYF
.,.,14,TRBV6-1,TRBJ2-5,TGTGCCAGCAGGGGGGCAGCCCCGCAAGAGACCCAGTACTTC,CASRGAAPQETQYF
TRBD1,many,18,TRBV11-2,TRBJ2-2,TGTGCCAGCAGCCCTAGGGGAACGGGACAGGGAGGCACCGGGGAGCTGTTTTTT,CASSPRGTGQGGTGELFF
.,.,16,TRBV4-1,TRBJ1-3,TGCGCCAGCAGCCAAGAACCCCGACAGGCTGGAAACACCATATATTTT,CASSQEPRQAGNTIYF
TRBD2,few,16,TRBV5-1,TRBJ2-5,TGCGCCAGCAGCTTACTTCCTAGCGGGAGCCAAGAGACCCAGTACTTC,CASSLLPSGSQETQYF
TRBD2,few,15,TRBV10-1,TRBJ2-3,TGCGCCAGCAGTAGCGGGAGGGCCGGCACAGATACGCAGTATTTT,CASSSGRAGTDTQYF
.,few,14,TRBV20-1,TRBJ2-7,TGCAGTGCTGAGCCCCCGGGGAGCTCCTACGAGCAGTACTTC,CSAEPPGSSYEQYF
.,.,15,TRBV28,TRBJ2-5,TGTGCCAGCAGTTGGACAGAAGGAACGGTAGAGACCCAGTACTTC,CASSWTEGTVETQYF
.,.,13,TRBV3-1,TRBJ1-4,TGTGCCAGCAGCCACCCGGTCGGCGAAAAACTGTTTTTT,CASSHPVGEKLFF
.,many,14,TRBV5-1,TRBJ1-6,TGCGCCAGCAGGAGTGTGGGGTTCGACTCACCCCTCCACTTT,CASRSVGFDSPLHF
TRBD2,many,17,TRBV5-1,TRBJ2-5,TGCGCCAGCAGCTCAACCGGGACTAGCGCCTACCAAGAGACCCAGTACTTC,CASSSTGTSAYQETQYF
.,many,15,TRBV28,TRBJ2-1,TGTGCCAGCAGTTTATGGCTTCTTTCCTACAATGAGCAGTTCTTC,CASSLWLLSYNEQFF
TRBD2,many,15,TRBV12-3/TRBV12-4,TRBJ2-7,TGTGCCAGCAGGACTAGCGGGTCCAGCTCCTACGAGCAGTACTTC,CASRTSGSSSYEQYF
.,.,19,TRBV14,TRBJ2-5,TGTGCCAGCAGCCAAGATTCCTGGAGTAGCCGTGATTCACAAGAGACCCAGTACTTC,CASSQDSWSSRDSQETQYF
.,few,13,TRBV7-3,TRBJ2-2,TGTGCCAGCAGCTTAGATGTGACCGGGGAGCTGTTTTTT,CASSLDVTGELFF
TRBD1,many,16,TRBV5-1,TRBJ1-6,TGCGCCAGCAGCGAGACCAGGGGGGCAAGAAATTCACCCCTCCACTTT,CASSETRGARNSPLHF
.,many,16,TRBV5-1,TRBJ2-1,TGCGCCAGCAGCTTGGAGCCCCTCGAGCCCTACAATGAGCAGTTCTTC,CASSLEPLEPYNEQFF
.,few,16,TRBV6-1,TRBJ2-2,TGTGCCAGCAGTGAAGGCGGCAGGCTTTTAACCGGGGAGCTGTTTTTT,CASSEGGRLLTGELFF
.,few,16,TRBV3-1,TRBJ1-5,TGTGCCAGCAGCCTCGGGGGGCAGGCCGGGGCCCAGCCCCAGCATTTT,CASSLGGQAGAQPQHF
TRBD2,few,15,TRBV20-1,TRBJ2-7,TGCAGTGCTAGAGACTTAGCGGGAGAACCAGGAGAGCAGTACTTC,CSARDLAGEPGEQYF
TRBD1,.,16,TRBV7-9,TRBJ1-1,TGTGCCAGCATGACAGGGACCTCGACGCGGTACACTGAAGCTTTCTTT,CASMTGTSTRYTEAFF
TRBD2,.,15,TRBV7-9,TRBJ2-1,TGTGCCAGCAGCTTGGTACTAGCGCTCTACAATGAGCAGTTCTTC,CASSLVLALYNEQFF
.,many,14,TRBV4-1,TRBJ1-4,TGCGCCAGCAGCCGGGTGTCTGGTTTGGAAAAACTGTTTTTT,CASSRVSGLEKLFF
TRBD2,.,19,TRBV6-1,TRBJ2-6,TGTGCCAGCACCAACCTACTGGGGGGGACGTTCTCTGGGGCCAACGTCCTGACTTTC,CASTNLLGGTFSGANVLTF
TRBD1,.,17,TRBV11-2,TRBJ1-4,TGTGCCAGCAGCCTTCGCGGGACAGGGCTAGCTAATGAAAAACTGTTTTTT,CASSLRGTGLANEKLFF
TRBD1,many,15,TRBV9,TRBJ2-2,TGTGCCAGCACCGTACAGGGGGCGAACACCGGGGAGCTGTTTTTT,CASTVQGANTGELFF
.,few,10,TRBV29-1,TRBJ1-5,TGCAGCGTTGGTTCTCAGCCCCAGCATTTT,CSVGSQPQHF
TRBD1,many,15,TRBV6-5,TRBJ1-4,TGTGCCAGCAGTTTCACACAGGGGAAGGCTGAAAAACTGTTTTTT,CASSFTQGKAEKLFF
.,.,14,TRBV5-1,TRBJ2-5,TGCGCCAGCAGCACCGTGTCAGGGCCAGAGACCCAGTACTTC,CASSTVSGPETQYF
TRBD1,few,17,TRBV7-9,TRBJ1-5,TGTGCCAGCAGCTTAGTTGCAGGACAGGGTAAGGATCAGCCCCAGCATTTT,CASSLVAGQGKDQPQHF
.,many,15,TRBV5-1,TRBJ1-2,TGCGCCAGCAGGGATCATCCGGGACGGAGGGATGGCTACACCTTC,CASRDHPGRRDGYTF
.,few,15,TRBV3-1,TRBJ1-1,TGTGCCAGCAGCCATATAGGGACAAAGAACACTGAAGCTTTCTTT,CASSHIGTKNTEAFF
.,few,12,TRBV20-1,TRBJ1-1,TGCAGTGCTAGAGCATGGGGGACTGAAGCTTTCTTT,CSARAWGTEAFF
TRBD2,.,14,TRBV5-1,TRBJ2-5,TGCGCCAGCAGCAGAACTAGCGGGTTAGAGACCCAGTACTTC,CASSRTSGLETQYF
.,few,12,TRBV4-1,TRBJ2-2,TGCGCCAGCAGCCAAGAATCGGGACAACTGTTTTTT,CASSQESGQLFF
.,few,17,TRBV7-2,TRBJ2-7,TGTGCCAGCAGCTTAGGCCTCGGGGCTAGCGCAAACTACGAGCAGTACTTC,CASSLGLGASANYEQYF
TRBD1,.,15,TRBV12-3/TRBV12-4,TRBJ2-5,TGTGCCAGCAGTCCCCGGGACAGGGGTACAAAGACCCTGTACTTC,CASSPRDRGTKTLYF
TRBD2,.,12,TRBV28,TRBJ2-5,TGTGCCAGCAGTTTCGGGGGGGAGACCCAGTGCTTC,CASSFGGETQCF
TRBD2,.,17,TRBV6-7,TRBJ2-7,TGTGCCAGCAGTTACTCCGGACTAGCGGGAGTTCTCTACGAGCAGTACTTC,CASSYSGLAGVLYEQYF
.,.,18,TRBV7-6,TRBJ2-1,TGTGCCAGCAGCTTAGGGCGGTGGAGGGGTGGGCTTTATAATGAGCAGTTCTTC,CASSLGRWRGGLYNEQFF
TRBD1,.,15,TRBV4-1,TRBJ2-1,TGCGCCAGCAGCCAAGCGGGACAGGGATACAATGAGCAGTTCTTC,CASSQAGQGYNEQFF
.,.,15,TRBV6-1,TRBJ2-1,TGTGCCAGCAGCCCCGGGGTAGCGGCACGGAATGAGCAGTTCTTC,CASSPGVAARNEQFF
.,.,16,TRBV28,TRBJ2-4,TGTGCCAGCAGCCCTAGTACCCTACTAGCCAAAAACATTCAGTACTTC,CASSPSTLLAKNIQYF
TRBD1,many,15,TRBV10-2,TRBJ1-6,TGCGCCAGCAGTAGACAGGGGGCCTATAATTCACCCCTCCACTTT,CASSRQGAYNSPLHF